The 20 T cell receptor beta chains in this list originate from one sample, sequenced in a study of shared clonotypes between healthy human individuals. Terminally differentiated effector memory CD45RA+ cells were excluded from the naive CD8 cells, which were CD45RO-negative and positively selected for CCR7. Sequenced by immunoSEQ multiplex PCR; TCRdb stores in-frame clones only, minus some. The sample lists around 650,000 clones, roughly 96% occurring once. The sequenced sample consisted of naive CD8+ T cells sorted from blood. Receptors originate from a woman aged 25 to 39 in good health.

This chain links TRBV4-1 with TRBJ2-2; TRBD2 might be the D (6 bases). The V gene's germline CDR1 is MGHRA and CDR2 YSYEKL. This CDR3 region has 15 residues. The V end lost 3 bases, the J end lost 5 bases, and 13 bases lay between the germline ends. The CDR3 loop reads CASSHFGTSTGELFF. Here the CDR3 DNA reads TGCGCCAGCAGCCATTTCGGGACTTCTACCGGGGAGCTGTTTTTT.

The V gene is TRBV10-3, the J gene TRBJ1-2, with TRBD1 as a possible D gene (6 bases). V gave up 3 bases and J gave up 5 bases, with 10 bases separating them. Germline CDR1 reads ENHRY; CDR2 reads SYGVKD. The CDR3 loop spans 13 amino acids. The CDR3 reads CAISEWTAYGYTF. CDR3 DNA sequence: TGTGCCATCAGTGAATGGACAGCTTATGGCTACACCTTC.

V gene TRBV27 combines with J gene TRBJ2-1; D perhaps matches TRBD1 (6 bases). The germline CDR1 and CDR2 sequences are MNHEY and SMNVEV (reference sequence). This CDR3 comprises 15 residues. Between the trimmed V and J ends, which lost 4 bases and 6 bases, there was a span of 16 bases. The CDR3 bases are TGTGCCAGCAGTTCTCCGGGACACCGAGGCAATGAGCAGTTCTTC. Translated: CASSSPGHRGNEQFF.

The chain is built from TRBV29-1 and TRBJ2-7, with D tentatively TRBD2 (6 bases). Deletions cut 5 bases from V and 1 base from J, with 12 bases between. This CDR3 has 13 residues. Germline CDR1 and CDR2: SQVTM and ANQGSEA. The CDR3 here is CSVLTGRSYEQYF. The DNA of the CDR3 is TGCAGCGTTCTAACTGGGAGGTCCTACGAGCAGTACTTC.

The CDR3 region is CASSTTAGGDNYGYTF. For the CDR3, the DNA is TGTGCCAGCAGCACCACCGCAGGGGGTGATAACTATGGCTACACCTTC. The rearrangement joins TRBV5-5 to TRBJ1-2; 7 nucleotides agree with TRBD1. V was pared by 4 bases and J by 1 base, with 10 bases of the junction left unmatched. This CDR3 has 16 residues. Germline CDR1 and CDR2: SGHKS and YYEKEE (reference sequence). The whole variable domain, remainder taken from reference TRBV5-5 and TRBJ1-2, is DAGVTQSPTHLIKTRGQQVTLRCSPISGHKSVSWYQQVLGQGPQFIFQYYEKEERGRGNFPDRFSARQFPNYSSELNVNALLLGDSALYLCASSTTAGGDNYGYTFGSGTRLTVV.

The chain couples TRBV4-1 to TRBJ1-4; D gene unclear. Trimming cost V 2 bases and J 5 bases, with 12 bases left between them. The germline V gene encodes CDR1 MGHRA and CDR2 YSYEKL. This CDR3 has 15 residues. Here the CDR3 DNA reads TGCGCCAGCAGCCAATCCGAGTCAGTGAATGAAAAACTGTTTTTT. Translated, it gives CASSQSESVNEKLFF.

This clone came up once. The chain joins TRBV19 to TRBJ1-5, with D perhaps matching TRBD1 (5 bases). Between the trimmed V and J ends, which lost 8 bases and 3 bases, there was a span of 17 bases. CDR1 is LNHDA, CDR2 SQIVND, per germline (reference sequence). This CDR3 contains 15 residues. In DNA form, the CDR3 reads TGTGCCAGTCGGAGGGTGTCGGACAACAATCAGCCCCAGCATTTT. This encodes CASRRVSDNNQPQHF.

The chain links TRBV2 to TRBJ1-1; 12 bases agree with TRBD1. Germline V gene lookup returns CDR1 SNHLY and CDR2 FYNNEI. This CDR3 comprises 15 residues. Trimming cost V 6 bases and J 5 bases; bases outside gene matches: 7. Written as DNA, the CDR3 is TGTGCCAGCAGGGGGACAGGGGGCCCTCGGACTGAAGCTTTCTTT. It specifies CASRGTGGPRTEAFF.

This chain links TRBV20-1 with TRBJ1-1; 7 bases are a match to TRBD1. This CDR3 region has 11 residues. From germline, CDR1 is DFQATT and CDR2 SNEGSKA (reference sequence). The V segment lost 3 bases and the J segment 7 bases; nucleotides outside the gene matches: 2. DNA of the CDR3: TGCAGTGCTAGTCGGGACAGTGAAGCTTTCTTT. It is translated as CSASRDSEAFF.

V is TRBV28 and J is TRBJ1-1; no firm D call. Trimming left V 2 bases short and J 7 bases short, with 8 bases between. Germline lookup yields CDR1 MDHEN and CDR2 SYDVKM. There are 12 residues in the CDR3. This chain's CDR3 is CASSLVSGEAFF. CDR3 nucleotide sequence: TGTGCCAGCAGTTTAGTGTCGGGTGAAGCTTTCTTT.

For the CDR3, the DNA is TGCGCCAGCAGCTTGGAGAGGCCATCCTACGAGCAGTACTTC. Translation gives CASSLERPSYEQYF. The chain carries TRBV5-1 and TRBJ2-7; D is ambiguous. This CDR3 is built from 14 residues. Trimming cost V 0 bases and J 1 base, with 8 bases left between them. The germline CDR1 and CDR2 sequences are SGHRS and YFSETQ.

Comment on this clone: Other DNA sequences in this specimen translate into the identical CDR3. The chain uses TRBV27 and TRBJ2-2; D gene ambiguous. V was pared by 2 bases and J by 1 base, with 2 bases between. Germline V gene lookup returns CDR1 MNHEY and CDR2 SMNVEV (reference sequence). CDR3 length equals 13 residues. CDR3 nucleotide sequence: TGTGCCAGCAGTTTACTGAACACCGGGGAGCTGTTTTTT. This sequence encodes CASSLLNTGELFF.

The CDR3 DNA sequence: TGTGCCAGCAGCTTACCCGGAATCAATGAGCAGTTCTTC. Translation: CASSLPGINEQFF. This rearrangement joins TRBV11-2 to TRBJ2-1; D not resolved. CDR3 size: 13 residues. Germline V gene data show CDR1 as SGHAT and CDR2 as FQNNGV. The V and J ends lost 2 bases and 6 bases respectively, with 8 bases between them.

The chain is built from TRBV5-4 and TRBJ2-1; tentatively, D is TRBD2 (5 bases). The CDR3 consists of 16 residues. V was cut by 0 bases and J by 8 bases, with 18 bases left in between. Germline V CDR1 and CDR2: SGHNT, YYREEE (reference sequence). The CDR3 here is CASSLVTASSSDEQFF. CDR3 nucleotides: TGTGCCAGCAGCTTGGTGACGGCTAGCAGTAGCGATGAGCAGTTCTTC.

Remarks on this clone: Other DNA sequences within the sample encode an identical CDR3. The chain combines TRBV5-8 with TRBJ1-1; D gene uncertain. Trimming took 1 base from V and 2 from J, leaving 6 bases between them. CDR1 and CDR2 from the germline V gene are SGHTS and YDEGEE. CDR3 size: 13 residues. In nucleotides, the CDR3 is TGTGCCAGCAGCTTGACAAGTAACACTGAAGCTTTCTTT. This sequence encodes CASSLTSNTEAFF.

This clone was recorded only once. The rearrangement uses TRBV7-9 and TRBJ2-7; weak D call: TRBD1 (5 bases). In germline, CDR1 is SEHNR, CDR2 FQNEAQ (reference sequence). The CDR3 contains 15 residues. V lost 1 base, J lost 5 bases, and 15 bases lay in between. The CDR3 spells CASSLVPGYGHEQYF. In nucleotides, the CDR3 is TGTGCCAGCAGCTTAGTGCCAGGGTATGGCCACGAGCAGTACTTC.

The chain couples TRBV6-5 to TRBJ2-1; D is unclear. V dropped 4 bases and J dropped 2 bases, with 12 bases sitting between them. The germline CDR1 and CDR2 sequences are MNHEY and SVGAGI. This CDR3 is built from 15 residues. CDR3 sequence: CASSSALGPYNEQFF. The DNA of the CDR3 is TGTGCCAGCAGTTCCGCCCTTGGTCCCTACAATGAGCAGTTCTTC.

The gene calls are TRBV14 and TRBJ2-1; D may be TRBD2 (5 bases). The CDR3 is made up of 14 amino acids. Germline V gene lookup returns CDR1 SGHDN and CDR2 FVKESK. Trimming took 4 bases from V and 5 from J, leaving 12 bases between them. CDR3 in amino acids: CASSPRTGNNEQFF. CDR3 nucleotide sequence: TGTGCCAGCAGCCCTCGGACTGGCAACAATGAGCAGTTCTTC.

This chain joins TRBV6-4 and TRBJ2-2; no clear D. The CDR3 loop spans 16 amino acids. Germline CDR1 reads MRHNA; CDR2 reads SNTAGT. The V and J ends lost 0 bases and 6 bases respectively, with 14 bases between them. Here the CDR3 reads CASSDSSVGLAGELFF. The CDR3 nucleotides are TGTGCCAGCAGTGACTCTTCGGTCGGTTTGGCCGGGGAGCTGTTTTTT.

V usage is TRBV27 and J usage is TRBJ1-2, with D unclear. Germline CDR1 is MNHEY and CDR2 is SMNVEV (reference sequence). The CDR3 consists of 17 residues. Trimming removed 5 bases at V and 4 bases at J, with 23 bases between. Here the CDR3 DNA reads TGTGCCAGCAGTAAAGTGGCAGCGGCATTGGATTTCTATGGCTACACCTTC. Its protein product is CASSKVAAALDFYGYTF.